Listed here are 12 T cell receptor beta chains from one sample, sequenced in a study of T cell responses to AZD1222 COVID-19 vaccine. Libraries were prepared by immunoSEQ multiplex PCR; TCRdb keeps only in-frame clonotypes and omits some of them. The sample includes around 120,000 clones, more than 75% of them seen just once. Sequenced here: peripheral blood, sampled 28 days after the second AZD1222 dose. The receptors stem from an adult who received the AZD1222 COVID-19 vaccine.

The chain is built from TRBV4-2 and TRBJ2-1; maybe TRBD1 (7 bases). Per the germline V gene, CDR1 is LGHNA and CDR2 is YNFKEQ. The CDR3 consists of 16 residues. Trimming took 3 bases from V and 6 from J, leaving 18 bases between them. Here the CDR3 reads CASSQGGIAGGNEQFF. The CDR3 nucleotides are TGTGCCAGCAGCCAGGGCGGGATAGCAGGGGGCAATGAGCAGTTCTTC.

The rearrangement uses TRBV4-3 and TRBJ1-1, with a possible D match to TRBD1 (5 bases). In germline, CDR1 is LGHNA, CDR2 YSLEER. CDR3 length: 16 amino acids. V dropped 0 bases and J dropped 0 bases, with 11 bases sitting between them. The CDR3 region has the DNA TGCGCCAGCAGCCAAGATCCGACAGTGATGAACACTGAAGCTTTCTTT. It translates to CASSQDPTVMNTEAFF.

The V call is TRBV7-9, the J call TRBJ2-5; 7 nucleotides line up with TRBD2. The CDR3 loop spans 15 amino acids. Germline V gives CDR1 SEHNR, CDR2 FQNEAQ (reference sequence). Unmatched junction bases numbered 6, after V lost 4 bases and J lost 1 base. In DNA, the CDR3 is TGTGCCAGCAGCTCCCTGACTAGCCCCCAAGAGACCCAGTACTTC. This encodes CASSSLTSPQETQYF.

The V gene is TRBV21-1, the J gene TRBJ1-1; the table calls TRBD1, which could not be checked here. TRBV21-1 is marked as a pseudogene. This CDR3 contains 18 residues. The CDR3 here is CASSKRGTGEPMNTEAFF. The CDR3 DNA reads as TGTGCCAGCAGCAAAAGGGGGACAGGAGAACCCATGAACACTGAAGCTTTCTTT.

The chain carries TRBV13 and TRBJ1-1, with 9 bases aligning to TRBD1. V trimming: 5 bases; J trimming: 4 bases; junction bases outside the gene matches: 23. In germline, CDR1 is PRHDT, CDR2 FYEKMQ (reference sequence). CDR3 length: 20 amino acids. This CDR3 is CASSLLPLTGGRPLGTEAFF. CDR3 nucleotide sequence: TGTGCCAGCAGCCTTCTTCCATTGACAGGGGGTAGGCCATTGGGCACTGAAGCTTTCTTT.

The V and J genes are TRBV5-5 and TRBJ1-2; D is unclear. V gave up 2 bases and J gave up 6 bases, with 11 bases separating them. The CDR3 extends over 13 amino acids. Germline values: CDR1 SGHKS, CDR2 YYEKEE (reference sequence). CDR3 in DNA: TGTGCCAGCAGCTTTCTCTCAACCCATGGCTACACCTTC. This encodes CASSFLSTHGYTF.

This clone was detected only once. The chain carries TRBV27 and TRBJ1-4; 8 bases agree with TRBD1. The trim removed 6 bases at V and 5 bases at J, leaving 8 bases unmatched. Germline CDR1 reads MNHEY; CDR2 reads SMNVEV (reference sequence). The CDR3 spans 15 residues. DNA for the CDR3: TGTGCCAGCAGCCAACGGACAGGGAGGAATGAAAAACTGTTTTTT. Protein product: CASSQRTGRNEKLFF.

The chain uses TRBV11-3 and TRBJ1-1; TRBD1 aligns across 10 bases. The CDR3 runs 13 residues. V shed 3 bases and J 7 bases; nucleotides not matched to a gene: 2. The germline V gene has CDR1 SGHNT and CDR2 YENEEA. The CDR3 protein is CASSLTGGDEAFF. The DNA for the CDR3 is TGTGCCAGCAGCTTGACAGGGGGCGATGAAGCTTTCTTT.

The chain couples TRBV10-3 to TRBJ1-4, with D uncertain. Germline values: CDR1 ENHRY, CDR2 SYGVKD. This CDR3 region has 15 residues. V was trimmed by 0 bases and J by 7 bases, leaving 12 bases between them. The DNA for the CDR3 is TGTGCCATCAGTGAGTCGAGCTCGGCGACTGAAAAACTGTTTTTT. Residues: CAISESSSATEKLFF.

The genes are TRBV5-1 and TRBJ1-1; unclear D gene. CDR1 is SGHRS and CDR2 is YFSETQ in the germline V gene. This CDR3 has 13 amino acids. The ends were cut back, 4 bases at V and 0 bases at J, with 7 bases in the middle. CDR3 residues: CASSKQMNTEAFF. DNA of the CDR3: TGCGCCAGCAGCAAACAGATGAACACTGAAGCTTTCTTT.

The chain is built from TRBV27 and TRBJ2-1, with D possibly being TRBD1 (5 bases). V gave up 3 bases and J gave up 5 bases, with 11 bases separating them. Germline V gene lookup returns CDR1 MNHEY and CDR2 SMNVEV (reference sequence). The CDR3 sequence is 14 residues long. The CDR3 region is CASSLSGADNEQFF. In DNA, the CDR3 is TGTGCCAGCAGTTTGTCTGGGGCGGACAATGAGCAGTTCTTC.

The V gene is TRBV6-2 or TRBV6-3, the J gene TRBJ2-1; 9 bases match TRBD2. The V gene end was trimmed by 5 bases and the J gene end by 3 bases; junction bases not matched to a gene: 11. This CDR3 is built from 17 residues. Germline CDR1 is MNHEY and CDR2 is SVGEGT. Here the CDR3 reads CASSPQASGVLYNEQFF. CDR3 sequence (DNA): TGTGCCAGCAGTCCCCAAGCTAGCGGGGTTCTCTACAATGAGCAGTTCTTC.